This T cell receptor beta chain was found in a study of blood T cell repertoires in COVID-19. Study-level information: Both acute and convalescent COVID-19 samples were obtained from the United States, Italy and Spain. T cells, B-cell-depleted T cells, or PBMCs supplied cDNA or gDNA.

The protocol was immunoSEQ multiplex PCR, while the TCRdb copy is restricted to in-frame clones and leaves out a portion. The table records around 72,000 clones, 80% to 90% of them present only once. V shed 4 bases, J shed 6 bases, and the junction held 12 bases outside the gene matches. CDR1 and CDR2 (germline): MDHEN, SYDVKM. This CDR3 has 16 amino acids. The sequence was collected from a man in his forties or fifties with active COVID-19. The rearrangement links TRBV28 to TRBJ1-2; 9 bases agree with TRBD1. The sample taken for sequencing was peripheral blood. The CDR3 loop reads CASSSNPGQGFHGYTF. For the CDR3, the DNA is TGTGCCAGCAGTTCCAATCCGGGACAGGGATTTCATGGCTACACCTTC.